Below are 16 T cell receptor beta chains sequenced from a single sample in a study of T cell repertoires in cytomegalovirus infection. TCRdb analysed the reads with MiXCR anew, one entry per CDR3 protein. Here the sample spans some 400,000 distinct CDR3 sequences, 15% to 20% being singletons. The sequencing input was PBMCs. These receptors all stem from a human donor in good health (CMV status not recorded). Some clones in this sample may be carry-over from other donors' samples.

This clonotype was recorded at least ten times. The chain is built from TRBV7-8 and TRBJ2-2; tentatively, D is TRBD2 (5 bases). Between the trimmed V and J ends, which lost 5 bases and 2 bases, there was a span of 9 bases. Germline V lookup: CDR1 SGHVS, CDR2 FQNEAQ. The CDR3 runs to 14 residues. The CDR3 reads CASSPRLNTGELFF. The CDR3 coding sequence is TGTGCCAGCAGCCCGCGACTAAACACCGGGGAGCTGTTTTTT.

This clonotype was found many times. The chain recombines TRBV5-4 with TRBJ2-6; D remains ambiguous. V shed 4 bases and J shed 0 bases, with 20 bases lying between them. CDR1 is SGHNT, CDR2 YYREEE, per germline (reference sequence). The CDR3 length is 19 residues. The CDR3 is CASSPTMALLYSGANVLTF. The CDR3 nucleotides are TGTGCCAGCAGCCCCACCATGGCTCTGCTTTACTCTGGGGCCAACGTCCTGACTTTC.

The genes are TRBV20-1 and TRBJ2-3; a weak D match, TRBD2 (6 bases). This CDR3 spans 12 amino acids. Trimming removed 6 bases from V and 4 bases from J, with 11 bases in between. Germline V gene lookup returns CDR1 DFQATT and CDR2 SNEGSKA (reference sequence). The CDR3 nucleotides are TGCAGTGCCAGGTGGGGGGCAGATACGCAGTATTTT. Its translation: CSARWGADTQYF.

On this clonotype itself: The CDR3 ends on some other residue instead of the conserved phenylalanine or tryptophan, so this is likely a read error. V and J are TRBV7-2 and TRBJ1-3, with no clear D. V was trimmed by 1 base and J by 1 base, leaving 11 bases between them. The CDR3 loop spans 16 amino acids. The V gene's germline CDR1 is SGHTA and CDR2 FQGNSA. The CDR3 loop is CASSLGPARSGNTIYS. The CDR3 DNA reads TGTGCCAGCAGCTTAGGGCCAGCCAGATCTGGAAACACCATATATTCT.

This clonotype showed up many times. The rearrangement joins TRBV12-3 or TRBV12-4 to TRBJ2-3, with 9 positions matching TRBD2. This CDR3 spans 14 amino acids. Trimming took 6 bases from V and 6 from J; bases not matched to a gene: 7. Here the CDR3 reads CASRRGGEQDTQYF. In nucleotides, the CDR3 is TGTGCCAGCAGGCGGGGGGGCGAACAGGATACGCAGTATTTT.

A single count supports this clonotype. V and J are TRBV29-1 and TRBJ2-3; D is undetermined. Trimming removed 4 bases from V and 2 bases from J, with 16 bases in between. From germline, CDR1 is SQVTM and CDR2 ANQGSEA. The CDR3 is 15 amino acids. CDR3 loop: CSVAASKKDTDTQYF. CDR3 DNA: TGCAGCGTTGCCGCTTCTAAGAAGGACACAGATACGCAGTATTTT.

This clonotype was seen a handful of times. The chain joins TRBV20-1 to TRBJ2-1, with 10 bases that match TRBD2. Germline CDR1 reads DFQATT; CDR2 reads SNEGSKA (reference sequence). This CDR3 is 14 amino acids long. J gave up 6 bases and V 6 bases, and 8 bases lay outside the gene matches. CDR3 bases: TGCAGTGCGGTTAAGCGGGGGGGCACCAATGAGCAGTTCTTC. Amino acids: CSAVKRGGTNEQFF.

This clonotype was seen many times. The chain recombines TRBV7-8 with TRBJ1-2, with D possibly TRBD1 on 5 matching bases. Germline V lookup: CDR1 SGHVS, CDR2 FQNEAQ. V was clipped by 4 bases and J by 0 bases, with 12 bases between them. The CDR3 is 15 residues long. The CDR3 DNA reads TGTGCCAGCAGCTCCCAAGGGGAGGCTAACTATGGCTACACCTTC. Translation gives CASSSQGEANYGYTF.

This rearrangement joins TRBV11-1 to TRBJ2-1; D not certain. The ends were cut back, 4 bases at V and 3 bases at J, with 10 bases in the middle. The CDR3 loop spans 14 amino acids. The germline CDR1 and CDR2 sequences are SGHAT and FQDESV (reference sequence). The CDR3 here is CASSSRWGYNEQFF. The CDR3 DNA is TGTGCCAGCAGCTCGCGGTGGGGCTACAATGAGCAGTTCTTC.

This clonotype appeared many times. This rearrangement joins TRBV7-9 to TRBJ2-5; D is possibly TRBD2 (5 bases). Germline V lookup: CDR1 SEHNR, CDR2 FQNEAQ (reference sequence). CDR3 length: 13 amino acids. The germline V and J ends were trimmed by 5 bases and 5 bases, with 12 bases remaining between them. The CDR3 reads CASSPRRGETQYF. DNA for the CDR3: TGTGCCAGCAGCCCTAGGCGAGGGGAGACCCAGTACTTC.

This clonotype has only a few counts. The rearrangement links TRBV11-2 to TRBJ2-3; D remains unclear. Germline V gives CDR1 SGHAT, CDR2 FQNNGV. The CDR3 is 15 amino acids. V shed 4 bases and J shed 3 bases, with 14 bases lying between them. CDR3 in amino acids: CASSSQPLGTDTQYF. The CDR3 region has the DNA TGTGCCAGCAGCTCCCAACCCCTGGGGACAGATACGCAGTATTTT.

This clonotype has only a few counts. V is TRBV12-3 or TRBV12-4 and J is TRBJ2-3; tentatively, D is TRBD1 (5 bases). The CDR3 sequence is 13 residues long. Trimming removed 7 bases at V and 2 bases at J, with 10 bases between. The CDR3, as DNA: TGTGCCAGCACCGCGGACATCACAGATACGCAGTATTTT. Its protein product is CASTADITDTQYF.

This clonotype was counted between two and nine times. The rearrangement uses TRBV7-9 and TRBJ1-4; D is uncertain. The CDR3 runs to 14 residues. V was trimmed by 5 bases and J by 6 bases, leaving 13 bases between them. From germline, CDR1 is SEHNR and CDR2 FQNEAQ (reference sequence). The CDR3 reads CASSQTEKDEKLFF. CDR3 nucleotide sequence: TGTGCCAGCAGCCAGACCGAGAAAGATGAAAAACTGTTTTTT.

This clonotype was detected many times. The J gene is TRBJ1-1, the V gene TRBV2; no clear D gene. Trimming cost V 7 bases and J 0 bases, with 6 bases left between them. Germline CDR1 and CDR2: SNHLY and FYNNEI. The CDR3 extends over 12 amino acids. The CDR3 DNA reads as TGTGCCAGCAAGAGGATGAACACTGAAGCTTTCTTT. Residues: CASKRMNTEAFF.

In the case of this clonotype: The junction departs from the called germline gene at one end, perhaps through a read error. The chain's CDR3 is CSAYGTSGYKF. The CDR3 nucleotides read TGCAGTGCTTACGGGACTAGCGGTTATAAATTC. V usage is TRBV20-1 and J usage is TRBJ2-1, with TRBD2 matching over 11 bases. This CDR3 contains 11 residues. CDR1 and CDR2 (germline): DFQATT, SNEGSKA (reference sequence).

This clonotype was detected ten times or more. This chain links TRBV7-2 with TRBJ2-1; D is uncertain. The germline CDR1 and CDR2 sequences are SGHTA and FQGNSA. Trimming took 10 bases from V and 3 from J, leaving 13 bases between them. The CDR3 runs to 13 residues. The CDR3 is CATQRPGYNEQFF. The CDR3 coding sequence is TGTGCCACGCAGAGGCCGGGCTACAATGAGCAGTTCTTC.